These 11 T cell receptor beta chains originate from one sample sequenced in a study of cytomegalovirus exposure and HLA in healthy donors. The PCR made use of 60 Vbeta and 13 Jbeta primers. The data were produced by immunoSEQ multiplex PCR, yet TCRdb's version contains in-frame clones alone and is incomplete. The sample has about 160,000 clones, roughly 81% seen once. The specimen was PBMCs. These receptors originate from a woman aged 50 to 60 in good health and CMV-seronegative.

The chain is built from TRBV5-1 and TRBJ2-3; 9 bases are shared with TRBD2. The CDR3 has 16 amino acids. V was clipped by 0 bases and J by 2 bases; unmatched bases: 4. Germline lookup yields CDR1 SGHRS and CDR2 YFSETQ. The DNA of the CDR3 is TGCGCCAGCAGCTTGGCTGGCGGGGGGGCCACAGATACGCAGTATTTT. Amino acids: CASSLAGGGATDTQYF.

This clone has just a few counts. The DNA of the CDR3 is TGTGCCAGCAGCCGGGCGACTAGCGGCACAGATACGCAGTATTTT. Its translation: CASSRATSGTDTQYF. V gene TRBV9 combines with J gene TRBJ2-3; 8 bases align to TRBD2. The CDR3 spans 15 residues. J gave up 1 base and V 4 bases, and 5 bases lay outside the gene matches. Germline assignment: CDR1 SGDLS and CDR2 YYNGEE.

The CDR3 region is CASSQTDRAPWANVLTF. The CDR3, as DNA: TGCGCCAGCAGCCAAACGGACAGGGCCCCCTGGGCCAACGTCCTGACTTTC. J is TRBJ2-6 and V is TRBV4-3, with 8 positions matching TRBD1. Germline V gene sequence: CDR1 LGHNA, CDR2 YSLEER. This CDR3 region has 17 residues. V was clipped by 2 bases and J by 5 bases; unmatched bases: 8.

The chain recombines TRBV9 with TRBJ2-2; D not resolved. This CDR3 is 13 amino acids long. Germline CDR1 and CDR2: SGDLS and YYNGEE. V was shortened by 3 bases and J by 6 bases, with 9 bases between the two germline ends. The CDR3 DNA follows: TGTGCCAGCAGCGCCGGTTTTCCCGGGGAGCTGTTTTTT. The encoded protein is CASSAGFPGELFF.

The rearrangement joins TRBV5-6 to TRBJ2-5; a possible D gene is TRBD2 (6 bases). Trimming cost V 0 bases and J 1 base, with 7 bases left between them. The CDR3 totals 14 residues. Germline CDR1 and CDR2: SGHDT and YYEEEE. CDR3 region: CASSLGGLQETQYF. CDR3 in DNA: TGTGCCAGCAGCTTGGGGGGACTCCAAGAGACCCAGTACTTC. Together with reference TRBV5-6 and TRBJ2-5, the CDR3 gives the full variable domain: DAGVTQSPTHLIKTRGQQVTLRCSPKSGHDTVSWYQQALGQGPQFIFQYYEEEERQRGNFPDRFSGHQFPNYSSELNVNALLLGDSALYLCASSLGGLQETQYFGPGTRLLVL.

This clone has just a few counts. V is TRBV7-7 and J is TRBJ2-5, with 8 bases fitting TRBD1. CDR3 length: 14 residues. Per the germline V gene, CDR1 is SSHAT and CDR2 is FNYEAQ (reference sequence). V lost 5 bases to trimming and J lost 5 bases; unmatched junction nucleotides: 7. CDR3 protein: CASSRDRSRETQYF. The CDR3, as DNA: TGTGCCAGCAGCCGGGACAGGAGTAGGGAGACCCAGTACTTC.

The chain uses TRBV19 and TRBJ2-7; tentative D call: TRBD1 (6 bases). The germline CDR1 and CDR2 sequences are LNHDA and SQIVND (reference sequence). This CDR3 comprises 14 residues. The germline V and J ends were trimmed by 6 bases and 0 bases, with 12 bases remaining between them. CDR3 amino acids: CASSRRQDSYEQYF. Here the CDR3 DNA reads TGTGCCAGTAGCCGAAGACAGGACTCCTACGAGCAGTACTTC.

The rearrangement links TRBV20-1 to TRBJ2-5; possibly TRBD1 for D (5 bases). Germline CDR1 DFQATT, CDR2 SNEGSKA (reference sequence). The CDR3 has 11 amino acids. The germline V and J ends were trimmed by 4 bases and 4 bases, with 7 bases remaining between them. The CDR3 here is CSATQGETQYF. The CDR3 region has the DNA TGCAGTGCTACCCAGGGAGAGACCCAGTACTTC.

In nucleotides, the CDR3 is TGTGCCAGCAGTGAAGCGAGGCACGGCAATCAGCCCCAGCATTTT. Amino acid sequence: CASSEARHGNQPQHF. The chain employs TRBV6-1 and TRBJ1-5, with unresolved D. CDR1 is MNHNS and CDR2 is SASEGT in the germline V gene. The CDR3 covers 15 residues. The V end was cut by 0 bases, the J end by 2 bases, with 8 bases between.

The V gene is TRBV19, the J gene TRBJ2-5; 9 bases fit TRBD2. The CDR3 runs to 15 residues. Losses at the gene ends were 5 bases for V and 1 base for J; bases not matched to a gene: 5. Germline CDR1 and CDR2: LNHDA and SQIVND (reference sequence). CDR3 DNA sequence: TGTGCCAGTAGTCCTGGGACTAGCTTCCAAGAGACCCAGTACTTC. It is translated as CASSPGTSFQETQYF.

This clone was counted a few times. The V gene is TRBV7-8, the J gene TRBJ1-5, with D tentatively TRBD1 (5 bases). The germline gives CDR1 SGHVS, CDR2 FQNEAQ. The CDR3 totals 18 residues. Trimming removed 3 bases at V and 2 bases at J, with 20 bases between. The CDR3 DNA reads as TGTGCCAGCAGCTTTTTACGGGGGAGGGATCCGGGCAATCAGCCCCAGCATTTT. Protein: CASSFLRGRDPGNQPQHF.